Included here is one T cell receptor (beta chain) sequence, with context. What it binds is not known. Primers for the PCR totalled 60 Vbeta and 13 Jbeta. Using immunoSEQ multiplex PCR, the repertoire was profiled, and TCRdb retains in-frame clones only, with some absent. The top ten clones hold 3.4% of a sample with over 75,000 clones, around 82% of them seen once. Trimming removed 5 bases at V and 8 bases at J, with 12 bases between. This CDR3 region has 13 residues. Germline V lookup: CDR1 PRHDT, CDR2 FYEKMQ (reference sequence). This entry is derived from a study of cytomegalovirus exposure and HLA in healthy donors. The study's findings and limits: V- and J-gene trimming in TCR beta was tied to a missense DCLRE1C variant by an analysis performed later. In a later analysis, TCR association rates varied by HLA locus: DRB1 most, HLA-C fewest.

This TCR was sampled from a man younger than 45 in good health and CMV-seropositive. The rearrangement joins TRBV13 to TRBJ2-2; no clear D gene. The specimen was PBMCs. CDR3: CASSPTPVGELFF. CDR3 bases: TGTGCCAGCAGCCCCACTCCCGTAGGGGAGCTGTTTTTT.